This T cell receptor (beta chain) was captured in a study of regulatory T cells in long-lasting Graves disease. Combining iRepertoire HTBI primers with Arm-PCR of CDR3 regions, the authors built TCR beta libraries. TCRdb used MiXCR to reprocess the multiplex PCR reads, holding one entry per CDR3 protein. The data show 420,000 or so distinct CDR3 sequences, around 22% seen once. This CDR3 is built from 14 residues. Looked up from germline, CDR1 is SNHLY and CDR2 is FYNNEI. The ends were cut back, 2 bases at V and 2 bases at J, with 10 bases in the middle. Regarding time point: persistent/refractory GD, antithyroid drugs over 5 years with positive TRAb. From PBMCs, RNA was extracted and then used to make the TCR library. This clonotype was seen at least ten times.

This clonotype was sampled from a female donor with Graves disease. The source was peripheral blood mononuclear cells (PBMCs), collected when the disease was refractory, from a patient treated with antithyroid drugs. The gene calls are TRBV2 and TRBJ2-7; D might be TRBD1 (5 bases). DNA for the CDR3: TGTGCCAGCAGTGAATTGGACATAGCCTACGAGCAGTACTTC. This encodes CASSELDIAYEQYF.